This T cell receptor beta chain was recovered during a study of CD8 T cells in ankylosing spondylitis. Study-level findings and limits: Earlier literature documents some of the motif variants in reactive arthritis synovial fluid and blood. Characteristic of ankylosing spondylitis blood, it appeared, was a TCR beta motif comprising several highly homologous variants.

Molecular-barcoded quantitative 5'-RACE produced these TCR beta libraries. TCRdb itself ran the 5' RACE reads through MiXCR, one entry per CDR3 protein. Among 250,000 to 300,000 distinct CDR3 sequences listed, around 19% were seen once. On this clonotype itself: Its antigen is not known.

In germline, CDR1 is SGHRS, CDR2 YFSETQ. J lost 2 bases, V lost 4 bases, and 5 bases had no gene match. This CDR3 is 15 amino acids long. The chain links TRBV5-1 to TRBJ2-1; 8 positions match TRBD2. The sequenced material came from blood, either unsorted or a sorted T cell fraction (not recorded which). This receptor was obtained from a male donor with ankylosing spondylitis or in good health (not recorded which). The CDR3 bases are TGCGCCAGCAGCGTTACGGGAGGGACCTACAATGAGCAGTTCTTC. It translates to CASSVTGGTYNEQFF.